A selection of T cell receptor beta chains follows, all from one sample in a study of blood T cell repertoires in COVID-19. Generated by immunoSEQ multiplex PCR, the TCRdb table keeps only in-frame clones and is missing some. The repertoire holds 250,000 to 300,000 clones, with around 90% as singletons. Input material: PBMCs or T cells enriched from blood (not recorded which). These receptors originate from a woman between 35 and 50 years old who had recovered from COVID-19. Each CDR3 is given with its conserved first and last residue. The size field is filled for only some rows; it gives once, few, many or a size class.

J | V | size | CDR3
TRBJ2-1 | TRBV18 | . | CASSPFMAGGMNEQFF
TRBJ2-1 | TRBV25-1 | few | CASLSTGGGEQFF
TRBJ1-1 | TRBV18 | . | CASSVGSVVNTEAFF
TRBJ1-1 | TRBV28 | . | CASSTAAGPSGTEAFF
TRBJ1-2 | TRBV7-6 | . | CASSFGRQGPVEGYTF
TRBJ2-7 | TRBV7-9 | . | CASSRLGQGSSYEQYF
TRBJ1-1 | TRBV18 | . | CASSPLRQGDTEAFF
TRBJ1-4 | TRBV5-1 | once | CASSLGPWGQNEKLFF
TRBJ1-1 | TRBV19 | . | CASSIKDRGPTEAFF
TRBJ2-5 | TRBV7-2 | . | CASSLSSSTKTQYF
TRBJ2-1 | TRBV5-1 | . | CASSRDISYNEQFF
TRBJ1-1 | TRBV18 | . | CASSRTGDPNTEAFF
TRBJ2-1 | TRBV25-1 | . | CASSEFAGTYNEQFF
TRBJ1-6 | TRBV20-1 | . | CSASSRDYNSPLHF
TRBJ1-2 | TRBV5-8 | few | CASSFVAADGYTF
TRBJ1-6 | TRBV7-9 | . | CASSSPQGSRNSPLHF
TRBJ1-1 | TRBV27 | . | CASSLSRNTEAFF
TRBJ1-4 | TRBV5-4 | . | CASSSGGSEKLFF
TRBJ2-6 | TRBV5-1 | . | CASSEFGGPRSGANVLTF
TRBJ1-1 | TRBV6-2/TRBV6-3 | . | CASSDLGQGVAEAFF
TRBJ1-1 | TRBV10-3 | few | CAISESWQGVTEAFF
TRBJ1-1 | TRBV19 | . | CASSIRGGGGEAFF
TRBJ2-5 | TRBV4-1 | . | CASSQASHGGEKETQYF
TRBJ2-1 | TRBV27 | once | CASSVMFGGDYNEQFF
TRBJ2-1 | TRBV3-1/TRBV3-2 | . | CASSRRSSGRTYNEQFF
TRBJ1-1 | TRBV4-1 | . | CASSQVPRVTEAFF
TRBJ2-3 | TRBV3-1/TRBV3-2 | . | CASSQDPDNTQYF
TRBJ2-5 | TRBV19 | . | CASSIGLAVQETQYF
TRBJ1-1 | TRBV7-9 | . | CASSLVGGAFF
TRBJ1-6 | TRBV27 | . | CASKGPDRSNSPLHF
TRBJ2-5 | TRBV7-6 | . | CASSLVRQETQYF
TRBJ2-7 | TRBV4-2 | . | CASSQSGLLGEQYF
TRBJ1-1 | TRBV18 | . | CASSKLDSQNTEAFF
TRBJ2-5 | TRBV6-5 | . | CASTASGTIQETQYF
TRBJ1-2 | TRBV6-1 | . | CASSEGRRDPYGYTF
TRBJ2-7 | TRBV7-7 | . | CASSLTSSYEQYF
TRBJ2-1 | TRBV5-1 | . | CASSYPRASGRDEQFF
TRBJ1-4 | TRBV19 | few | CASRQGIEKLFF
TRBJ2-3 | TRBV6-1 | . | CASSEGGATDTQYF
TRBJ2-5 | TRBV7-9 | . | CATRDRVKETQYF
TRBJ2-2 | TRBV6-5 | . | CASSYTRTGTTGELFF
TRBJ2-2 | TRBV4-1 | . | CASSQEGWLAGDITPAGELFF
TRBJ1-5 | TRBV19 | . | CASTIGDDRVNQPQHF
TRBJ1-2 | TRBV29-1 | . | CSVEGQGLDYGYTF
TRBJ2-7 | TRBV5-1 | . | CASRRDNYEQYF
TRBJ1-2 | TRBV5-4 | . | CASTLDRDRRGYTF
TRBJ2-7 | TRBV5-4 | . | CASTPGVGSYEQYF
TRBJ1-6 | TRBV12-2 | once | CASRLEPSRAYNSPLHF
TRBJ1-1 | TRBV19 | few | CASSSSGQGQTEAFF